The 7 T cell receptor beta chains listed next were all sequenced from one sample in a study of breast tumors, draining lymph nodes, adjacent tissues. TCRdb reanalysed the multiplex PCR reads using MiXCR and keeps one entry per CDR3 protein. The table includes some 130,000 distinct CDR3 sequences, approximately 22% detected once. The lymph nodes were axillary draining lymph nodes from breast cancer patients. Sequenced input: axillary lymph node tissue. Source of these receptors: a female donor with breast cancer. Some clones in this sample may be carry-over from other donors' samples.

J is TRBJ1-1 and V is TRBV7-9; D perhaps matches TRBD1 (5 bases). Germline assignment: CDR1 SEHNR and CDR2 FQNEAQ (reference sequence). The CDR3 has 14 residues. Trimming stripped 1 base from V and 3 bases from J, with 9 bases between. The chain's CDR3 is CASSLVDSYTEAFF. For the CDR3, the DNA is TGTGCCAGCAGCTTAGTAGACAGTTACACTGAAGCTTTCTTT.

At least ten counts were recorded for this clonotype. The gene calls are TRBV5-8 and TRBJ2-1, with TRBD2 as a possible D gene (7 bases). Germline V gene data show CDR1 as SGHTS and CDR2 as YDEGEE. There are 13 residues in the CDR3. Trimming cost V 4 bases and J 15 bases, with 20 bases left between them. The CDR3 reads CASSPAGALNPFF. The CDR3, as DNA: TGTGCCAGCAGCCCCGCGGGGGCGCTTAATCCGTTCTTC.

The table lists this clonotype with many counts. As DNA, the CDR3 is TGTGCCAGCAGCCAAGCGTTAACCAGGGCCCCGAGTGCCTACGAGCAGTACTTC. This translates into CASSQALTRAPSAYEQYF. The chain links TRBV3-1 to TRBJ2-7; maybe TRBD1 (5 bases). Germline assignment: CDR1 LGHDT and CDR2 YNNKEL (reference sequence). Trimming shortened V by 1 base and J by 2 bases, and 21 bases separated the two germline ends. The CDR3 runs 18 residues.

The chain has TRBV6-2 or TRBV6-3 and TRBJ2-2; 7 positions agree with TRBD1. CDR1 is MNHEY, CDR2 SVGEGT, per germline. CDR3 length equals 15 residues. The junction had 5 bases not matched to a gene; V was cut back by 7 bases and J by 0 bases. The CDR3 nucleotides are TGTGCCAGCACCGGGACAGCTGCGAACACCGGGGAGCTGTTTTTT. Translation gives CASTGTAANTGELFF.

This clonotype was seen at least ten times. In DNA, the CDR3 is TGTGCCAGCAGCTTGGACCCACGTCACGGGAGTGGGGAAGAGACCCAGTACTTC. This codes for CASSLDPRHGSGEETQYF. V gene TRBV5-4 combines with J gene TRBJ2-5; D might be TRBD2 (6 bases). V lost 0 bases and J lost 3, with 21 bases in between. Germline CDR1 is SGHNT and CDR2 is YYREEE (reference sequence). There are 18 residues in the CDR3.

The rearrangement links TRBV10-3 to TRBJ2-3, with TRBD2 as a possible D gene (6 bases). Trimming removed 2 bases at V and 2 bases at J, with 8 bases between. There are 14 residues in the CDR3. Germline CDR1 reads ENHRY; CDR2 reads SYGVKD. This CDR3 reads CAISEGGNTDTQYF. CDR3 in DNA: TGTGCCATCAGTGAGGGCGGGAACACAGATACGCAGTATTTT.

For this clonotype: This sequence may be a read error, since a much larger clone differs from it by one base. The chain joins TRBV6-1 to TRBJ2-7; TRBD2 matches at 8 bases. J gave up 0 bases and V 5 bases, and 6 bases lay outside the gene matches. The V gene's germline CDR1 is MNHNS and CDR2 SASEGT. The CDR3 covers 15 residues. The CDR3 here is CASSPGTRSSYEQYF. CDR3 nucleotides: TGTGCCAGCAGTCCCGGGACTAGGTCCTCCTACGAGCAGTACTTC.